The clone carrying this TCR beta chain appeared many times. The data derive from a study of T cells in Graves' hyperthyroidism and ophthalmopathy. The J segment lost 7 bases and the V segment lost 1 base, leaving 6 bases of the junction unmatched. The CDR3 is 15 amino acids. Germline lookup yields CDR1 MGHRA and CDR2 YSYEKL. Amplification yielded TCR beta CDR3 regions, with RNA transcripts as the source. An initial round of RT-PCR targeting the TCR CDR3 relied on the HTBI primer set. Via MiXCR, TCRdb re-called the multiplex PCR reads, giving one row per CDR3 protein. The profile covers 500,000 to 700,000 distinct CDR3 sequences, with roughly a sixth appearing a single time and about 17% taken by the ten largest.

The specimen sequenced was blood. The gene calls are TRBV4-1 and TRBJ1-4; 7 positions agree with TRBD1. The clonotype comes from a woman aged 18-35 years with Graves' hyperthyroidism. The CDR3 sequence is CASSQGGTVGEKLFF. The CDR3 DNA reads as TGCGCCAGCAGCCAAGGCGGGACAGTGGGTGAAAAACTGTTTTTT.